Sequencing of this T cell receptor (beta chain) was carried out in a study of T cells in Graves' hyperthyroidism and ophthalmopathy. This clonotype was detected ten times or more. Using RNA transcripts as the source, TCR beta CDR3 regions were amplified. Initially, a first-round RT-PCR of the TCR CDR3 employed the HTBI primer set. TCRdb independently ran MiXCR on the multiplex PCR reads; one entry per CDR3 protein. The sample carries about 350,000 distinct CDR3 sequences, over 15% recorded once. This sequence was found in a woman between 40 and 55 years old with Graves' ophthalmopathy. Material: blood.

CDR3 DNA: TGTGCCAGCAGTGAAGACCCGGACAGTGAAGCTTTCTTT. It encodes CASSEDPDSEAFF. J is TRBJ1-1 and V is TRBV6-1; D might be TRBD1 (6 bases). From germline, CDR1 is MNHNS and CDR2 SASEGT. The CDR3 length is 13 residues. Trimming took 1 base from V and 7 from J, leaving 10 bases between them.